This is a list of T cell receptor beta chains from one sample in a study of blood T cell repertoires in COVID-19. The table came from immunoSEQ multiplex PCR; TCRdb's copy has only in-frame clones and leaves some out. The sample consists of 150,000 to 200,000 clones, approximately 80% of them appearing once. The sequencing input was peripheral blood. These receptors originate from a woman at least 80 years old with COVID-19, enrolled during active disease. The CDR3 runs from the conserved cysteine through the conserved F or W. The order of the fields is D gene, J gene, V gene, clone size, CDR3 protein, CDR3 DNA. The D gene is left open where the match is weak. Where a row states a size, it is once, few, many or the class of an expanded clone; other rows omit it.

TRBD1,TRBJ1-2,TRBV11-3,NA,CASSLSRQGRYGYTF,TGTGCCAGCAGCTTGTCCCGACAGGGTCGATATGGCTACACCTTC
TRBD1,TRBJ2-2,TRBV3-1/TRBV3-2,NA,CASSFRDRGTNTGELFF,TGTGCCAGCAGCTTCCGGGACAGGGGTACGAACACCGGGGAGCTGTTTTTT
TRBD2,TRBJ2-7,TRBV12-5,NA,CAPWGGPYYEQYF,TGTGCTCCTTGGGGGGGACCCTACTACGAGCAGTACTTC
NA,TRBJ1-2,TRBV5-1,NA,CASSFDDGIIYTF,TGCGCCAGCAGCTTCGACGACGGGATCATCTACACCTTC
NA,TRBJ2-5,TRBV5-6,NA,CASSQTAETQYF,TGTGCCAGCAGCCAGACTGCAGAGACCCAGTACTTC
TRBD2,TRBJ2-1,TRBV19,NA,CASTPGTSGRARRYNEQFF,TGTGCCAGTACCCCTGGGACTAGCGGGAGGGCCCGCCGTTACAATGAGCAGTTCTTC
NA,TRBJ1-5,TRBV2,once,CASSEFSSNQPQHF,TGTGCCAGCAGTGAATTTTCGAGCAATCAGCCCCAGCATTTT
NA,TRBJ1-4,TRBV15,few,CATDTGGNEKLFF,TGTGCCACAGATACCGGCGGTAATGAAAAACTGTTTTTT
NA,TRBJ1-2,TRBV9,few,CASSVAEEIYGYTF,TGTGCCAGCAGCGTAGCTGAGGAGATCTATGGCTACACCTTC
NA,TRBJ1-4,TRBV3-1/TRBV3-2,once,CASSHLYRRGAVFF,TGTGCCAGCAGCCATCTTTACCGTCGGGGTGCGGTGTTTTTT
NA,TRBJ1-2,TRBV7-2,NA,CASSLIGGAHGYTF,TGTGCCAGCAGCTTAATCGGGGGAGCACATGGCTACACCTTC
NA,TRBJ1-6,TRBV19,NA,CATRQTTYNSPLHF,TGTGCCACTCGACAGACCACCTATAATTCACCCCTCCACTTT
TRBD2,TRBJ2-3,TRBV23-1,once,CASSQSQDTSGSKTDTQYF,TGCGCCAGCAGTCAAAGCCAGGATACTAGCGGGAGTAAAACAGATACGCAGTATTTT
NA,TRBJ1-4,TRBV15,NA,CATSRDRGRGVRLFF,TGTGCCACCAGCAGAGATAGAGGAAGGGGCGTTAGACTGTTTTTT
NA,TRBJ1-6,TRBV5-1,NA,CASSLAARSPLHF,TGCGCCAGCAGCTTGGCGGCTAGGTCACCCCTCCACTTT
NA,TRBJ2-2,TRBV4-3,NA,CASSQETNRPINTGELFF,TGCGCCAGCAGCCAAGAGACTAACCGACCCATTAACACCGGGGAGCTGTTTTTT
TRBD1,TRBJ2-1,TRBV6-1,NA,CASSEDVGQLYNEQFF,TGTGCCAGCAGTGAAGATGTGGGACAGCTCTACAATGAGCAGTTCTTC
NA,TRBJ2-3,TRBV6-1,NA,CASSEGPEVADTQYF,TGTGCCAGCAGTGAAGGGCCAGAAGTCGCAGATACGCAGTATTTT
TRBD1,TRBJ1-5,TRBV6-2/TRBV6-3,NA,CASSSHRGVGYQPQHF,TGTGCCAGCAGTTCCCACAGGGGAGTGGGTTATCAGCCCCAGCATTTT
NA,TRBJ1-6,TRBV28,NA,CASSSRVSPLHF,TGTGCCAGCAGTTCCAGGGTTTCACCCCTCCACTTT
NA,TRBJ1-1,TRBV24-1,NA,CATSAGSPRSPEAFF,TGTGCCACCAGTGCAGGGTCCCCTCGCAGTCCTGAAGCTTTCTTT
NA,TRBJ2-1,TRBV1,NA,CTSSQDNCPPLPEQFF,TGCACCAGCAGCCAAGATAACTGCCCCCCCCTACCGGAGCAGTTCTTC
NA,TRBJ2-3,TRBV28,NA,CASSLEGGAGTQYF,TGTGCCAGCAGTTTGGAAGGGGGGGCAGGTACGCAGTATTTT
TRBD1,TRBJ1-2,TRBV5-4,few,CASSSGDPRQGADGYTF,TGTGCCAGCAGCTCCGGTGACCCCAGACAGGGGGCAGACGGCTACACCTTC
TRBD2,TRBJ2-7,TRBV7-9,NA,CASSSAGGGGYEQYF,TGTGCCAGCAGCTCAGCGGGGGGTGGTGGCTACGAGCAGTACTTC
NA,TRBJ2-3,TRBV7-8,NA,CASSSIATDTQYF,TGTGCCAGCAGCTCGATAGCCACAGATACGCAGTATTTT
TRBD1,TRBJ1-1,TRBV4-2,NA,CASSQDRDRNMNTEAFF,TGTGCCAGCAGCCAAGACCGGGACAGAAACATGAACACTGAAGCTTTCTTT
TRBD1,TRBJ1-2,TRBV9,NA,CASSVGDRENYGYTF,TGTGCCAGCAGCGTAGGAGACAGGGAGAACTATGGCTACACCTTC
NA,TRBJ1-5,TRBV28,NA,CASSLVQGSNQPQHF,TGTGCCAGCAGTTTGGTTCAGGGTAGCAATCAGCCCCAGCATTTT
NA,TRBJ2-2,TRBV5-4,once,CASSLADYRELFF,TGTGCCAGCAGCTTGGCCGATTACAGGGAGCTGTTTTTT
NA,TRBJ1-6,TRBV3-1/TRBV3-2,NA,CASSQNQGSSPLHF,TGTGCCAGCAGCCAAAACCAAGGGAGTTCACCCCTCCACTTT
TRBD2,TRBJ2-7,TRBV7-2,NA,CASSLNSAGALGNEQYF,TGTGCCAGCAGCTTAAACTCAGCGGGGGCTCTCGGGAACGAGCAGTACTTC
NA,TRBJ1-2,TRBV7-9,NA,CASSPGNYGYTF,TGTGCCAGCAGCCCAGGGAACTATGGCTACACCTTC
TRBD1,TRBJ1-6,TRBV7-6,NA,CASSLRDAGTGVALHF,TGTGCCAGCAGCTTAAGGGATGCCGGGACAGGGGTAGCCCTCCACTTT
TRBD1,TRBJ1-1,TRBV27,NA,CASSLVQGADEAFF,TGTGCCAGCAGTTTAGTACAGGGGGCCGATGAAGCTTTCTTT
NA,TRBJ1-3,TRBV18,NA,CASSATDMGNTIYF,TGTGCCAGCTCGGCGACCGACATGGGAAACACCATATATTTT
NA,TRBJ2-5,TRBV15,NA,CATSRVGVETQYF,TGTGCCACCAGCAGAGTAGGGGTTGAGACCCAGTACTTC
NA,TRBJ1-1,TRBV29-1,once,CSVEDRQGMNTEAFF,TGCAGCGTTGAAGATCGGCAGGGAATGAACACTGAAGCTTTCTTT
NA,TRBJ1-2,TRBV4-3,NA,CASSQDSAGLYGYTF,TGCGCCAGCAGCCAAGACAGCGCCGGTCTCTATGGCTACACCTTC
NA,TRBJ2-2,TRBV12-3/TRBV12-4,NA,CAITGPAGELFF,TGTGCCATTACAGGACCGGCCGGGGAGCTGTTTTTT
NA,TRBJ1-5,TRBV5-1,NA,CASSLAGGVGQPQHF,TGCGCCAGCAGCTTGGCCGGCGGGGTGGGACAGCCCCAGCATTTT
TRBD1,TRBJ1-2,TRBV7-3,once,CASSLTYDRELGYTF,TGTGCCAGCAGCTTAACGTATGACAGGGAGCTTGGCTACACCTTC
TRBD1,TRBJ1-1,TRBV5-1,NA,CASSLGGTVNTEAFF,TGCGCCAGCAGCTTGGGTGGGACAGTCAACACTGAAGCTTTCTTT
TRBD2,TRBJ2-5,TRBV29-1,NA,CSVVGLAVQETQYF,TGCAGCGTTGTCGGACTAGCGGTTCAAGAGACCCAGTACTTC
NA,TRBJ2-6,TRBV6-2/TRBV6-3,NA,CASSPEGANVLTF,TGTGCCAGCAGCCCCGAGGGGGCCAACGTCCTGACTTTC
TRBD1,TRBJ2-7,TRBV7-9,NA,CASSLGTQGAFTTYEQYF,TGTGCCAGCAGCTTAGGAACTCAGGGGGCCTTCACCACCTACGAGCAGTACTTC
TRBD2,TRBJ2-5,TRBV7-8,NA,CASSLGLAGEGKTQYF,TGTGCCAGCAGCTTAGGGCTAGCGGGAGAGGGAAAGACCCAGTACTTC
NA,TRBJ2-2,TRBV3-1/TRBV3-2,NA,CASSQEGSAGELFF,TGTGCCAGCAGCCAAGAAGGGAGCGCCGGGGAGCTGTTTTTT
NA,TRBJ1-1,TRBV19,NA,CASSISPSAGAFF,TGTGCCAGTAGTATATCACCCTCGGCAGGAGCTTTCTTT
TRBD1,TRBJ2-3,TRBV7-2,NA,CASSLGQAADTQYF,TGTGCCAGCAGCTTGGGACAGGCGGCGGATACGCAGTATTTT
NA,TRBJ2-1,TRBV4-2,NA,CASSQGGRGSSYNEQFF,TGTGCCAGCAGCCAAGGGGGAAGGGGGAGCTCCTACAATGAGCAGTTCTTC
TRBD2,TRBJ2-1,TRBV4-1,NA,CASSRGLAVNEQFF,TGCGCCAGCAGCCGAGGACTAGCCGTTAATGAGCAGTTCTTC
NA,TRBJ1-1,TRBV7-8,NA,CASSLARLAAEAFF,TGTGCCAGCAGCTTAGCGCGATTGGCGGCTGAAGCTTTCTTT
NA,TRBJ1-5,TRBV28,NA,CASSLVGTTGTQPQHF,TGTGCCAGCAGTTTGGTTGGGACAACTGGAACCCAGCCCCAGCATTTT
TRBD1,TRBJ1-1,TRBV19,NA,CASTPTGGRGERAFF,TGTGCCAGTACCCCGACAGGGGGCCGGGGGGAGCGAGCTTTCTTT